This T cell receptor (beta chain) was captured by sequencing in a study of kidney transplant recipient with SARS-CoV-2 infection. MiXCR, applied by TCRdb to the reads, yields one record per CDR3 protein. Seen here are 200,000 to 300,000 distinct CDR3 sequences, more than 25% observed once, and the top ten hold almost 7.5%. This CDR3 region has 17 residues. Germline-derived CDR1 and CDR2 are LGHDT and YNNKEL (reference sequence). Note on this clonotype: A read error may account for a junction end that differs from germline.

The clonotype was recovered from a young adult male patient who had COVID-19 and was a kidney transplant recipient. Some T cells may have originated in the graft donor. The chain recombines TRBV3-1 with TRBJ2-3; D gene ambiguous. The sample here was a blood sample, taken at baseline and around day 120 from a kidney transplant recipient. The CDR3 bases are TGTGCCAGCAGCTTATGCGGTCCCATTTGTCATGCAAGATACGCAGTATTT. Its protein product is CASSLCGPICHARYAVF.